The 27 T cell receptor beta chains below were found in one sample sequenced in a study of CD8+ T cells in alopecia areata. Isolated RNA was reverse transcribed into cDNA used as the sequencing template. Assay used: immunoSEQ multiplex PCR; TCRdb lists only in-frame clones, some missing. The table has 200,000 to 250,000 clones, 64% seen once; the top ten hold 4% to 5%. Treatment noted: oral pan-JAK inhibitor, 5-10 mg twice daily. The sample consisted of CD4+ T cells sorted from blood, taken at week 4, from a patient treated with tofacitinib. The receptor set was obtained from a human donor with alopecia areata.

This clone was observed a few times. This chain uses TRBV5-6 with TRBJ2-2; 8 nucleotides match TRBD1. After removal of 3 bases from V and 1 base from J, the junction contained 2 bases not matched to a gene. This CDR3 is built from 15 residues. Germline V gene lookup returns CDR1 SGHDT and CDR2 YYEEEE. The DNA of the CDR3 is TGTGCCAGCAGCTCCGGGACAGGGAACACCGGGGAGCTGTTTTTT. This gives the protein CASSSGTGNTGELFF.

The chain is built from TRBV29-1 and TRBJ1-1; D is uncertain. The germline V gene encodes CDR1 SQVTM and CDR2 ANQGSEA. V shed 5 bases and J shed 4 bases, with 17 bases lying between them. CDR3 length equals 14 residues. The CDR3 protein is CSVMTPRRGTEAFF. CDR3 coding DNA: TGCAGCGTTATGACCCCTAGGCGGGGCACTGAAGCTTTCTTT.

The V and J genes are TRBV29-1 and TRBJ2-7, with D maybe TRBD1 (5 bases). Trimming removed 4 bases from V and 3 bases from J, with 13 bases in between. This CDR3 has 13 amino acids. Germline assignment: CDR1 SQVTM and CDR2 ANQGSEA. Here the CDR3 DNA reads TGCAGCGTTGTGCCTGGGGCGGACTACGAGCAGTACTTC. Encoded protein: CSVVPGADYEQYF.

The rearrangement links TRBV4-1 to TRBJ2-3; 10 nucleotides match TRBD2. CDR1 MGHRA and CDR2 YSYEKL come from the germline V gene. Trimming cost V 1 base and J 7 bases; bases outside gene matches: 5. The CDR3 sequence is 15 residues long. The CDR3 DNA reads TGCGCCAGCAGCCAAGGCAGCGGGGGGGTGAATACGCAGTATTTT. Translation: CASSQGSGGVNTQYF.

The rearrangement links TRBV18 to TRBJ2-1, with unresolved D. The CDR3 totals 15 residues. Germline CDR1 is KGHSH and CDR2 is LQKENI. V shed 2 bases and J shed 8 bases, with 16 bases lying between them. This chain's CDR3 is CASSPGVGMGHEQFF. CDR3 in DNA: TGTGCCAGCTCACCAGGCGTAGGGATGGGCCATGAGCAGTTCTTC.

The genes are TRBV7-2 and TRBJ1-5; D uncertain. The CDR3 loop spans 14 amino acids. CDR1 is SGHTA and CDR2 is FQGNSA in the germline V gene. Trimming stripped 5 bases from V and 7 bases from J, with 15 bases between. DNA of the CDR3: TGTGCCAGCAGCCCCATTAGGGATGGACAGCCCCAGCATTTT. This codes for CASSPIRDGQPQHF.

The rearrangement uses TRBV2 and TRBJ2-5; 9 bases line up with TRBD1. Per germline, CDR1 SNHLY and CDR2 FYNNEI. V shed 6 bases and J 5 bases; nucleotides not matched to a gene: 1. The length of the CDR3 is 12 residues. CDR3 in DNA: TGTGCCAGCAGGGGACAGGGCGAGACCCAGTACTTC. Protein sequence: CASRGQGETQYF.

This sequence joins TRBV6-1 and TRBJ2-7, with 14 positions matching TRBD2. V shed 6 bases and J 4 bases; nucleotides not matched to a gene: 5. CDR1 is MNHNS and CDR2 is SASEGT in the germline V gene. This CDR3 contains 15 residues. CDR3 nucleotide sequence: TGTGCCAGCAGAGGGACTAGCGGGGGAAAGTACGAGCAGTACTTC. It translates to CASRGTSGGKYEQYF.

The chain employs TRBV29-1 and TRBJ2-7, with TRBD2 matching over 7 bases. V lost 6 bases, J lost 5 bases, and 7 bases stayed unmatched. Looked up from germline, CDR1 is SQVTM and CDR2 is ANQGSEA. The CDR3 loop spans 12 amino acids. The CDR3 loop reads CSVNLAGDEQYF. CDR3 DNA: TGCAGCGTCAATTTAGCGGGCGACGAGCAGTACTTC.

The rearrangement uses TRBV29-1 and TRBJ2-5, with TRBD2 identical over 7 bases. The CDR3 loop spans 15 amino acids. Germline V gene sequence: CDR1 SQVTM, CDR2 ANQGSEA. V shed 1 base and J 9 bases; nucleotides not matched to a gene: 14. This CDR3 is CSVEANGRPRGAQYF. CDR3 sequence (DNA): TGCAGCGTTGAAGCTAATGGCAGGCCCCGGGGGGCCCAGTACTTC.

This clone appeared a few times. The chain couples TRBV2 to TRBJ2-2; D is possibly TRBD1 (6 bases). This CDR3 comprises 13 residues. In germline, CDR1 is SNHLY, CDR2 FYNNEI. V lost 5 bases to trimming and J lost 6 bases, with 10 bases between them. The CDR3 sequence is CASSTQGPGELFF. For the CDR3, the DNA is TGTGCCAGCAGTACGCAGGGGCCCGGGGAGCTGTTTTTT.

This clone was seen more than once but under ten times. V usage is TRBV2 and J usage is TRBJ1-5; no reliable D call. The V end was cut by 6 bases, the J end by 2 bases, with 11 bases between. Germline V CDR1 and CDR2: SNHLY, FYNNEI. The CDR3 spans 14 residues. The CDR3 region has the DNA TGTGCCAGCAGGGAACGGGTTGGCAATCAGCCCCAGCATTTT. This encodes CASRERVGNQPQHF. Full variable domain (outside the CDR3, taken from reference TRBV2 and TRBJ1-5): EPEVTQTPSHQVTQMGQEVILRCVPISNHLYFYWYRQILGQKVEFLVSFYNNEISEKSEIFDDQFSVERPDGSNFTLKIRSTKLEDSAMYFCASRERVGNQPQHFGDGTRLSIL.

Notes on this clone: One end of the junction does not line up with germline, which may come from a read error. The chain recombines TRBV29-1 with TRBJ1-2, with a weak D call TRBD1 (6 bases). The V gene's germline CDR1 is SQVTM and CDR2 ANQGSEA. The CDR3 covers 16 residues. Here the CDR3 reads CSVEASAGAVSYDYTF. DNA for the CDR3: TGCAGCGTTGAAGCCTCGGCAGGGGCCGTCTCCTATGACTACACCTTC.

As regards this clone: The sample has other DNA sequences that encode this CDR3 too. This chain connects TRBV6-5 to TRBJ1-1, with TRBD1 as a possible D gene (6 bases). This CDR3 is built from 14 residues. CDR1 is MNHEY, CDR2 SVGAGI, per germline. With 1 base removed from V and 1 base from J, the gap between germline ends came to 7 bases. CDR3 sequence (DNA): TGTGCCAGCAGTTACTTACAGGGGAACACTGAAGCTTTCTTT. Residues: CASSYLQGNTEAFF.

Here the CDR3 DNA reads TGTGCCAGCAGCCGTGCTGGACTAGCGGAAGAGACCCAGTACTTC. The encoded protein is CASSRAGLAEETQYF. The chain combines TRBV7-9 with TRBJ2-5; TRBD2 matches at 10 bases. There are 15 residues in the CDR3. Per germline, CDR1 SEHNR and CDR2 FQNEAQ (reference sequence). With 5 bases clipped from V and 3 bases from J, the junction kept 6 bases outside the gene matches. The entire variable domain, with the rest obtained from reference TRBV7-9 and TRBJ2-5, is as follows: DTGVSQNPRHKITKRGQNVTFRCDPISEHNRLYWYRQTLGQGPEFLTYFQNEAQLEKSRLLSDRFSAERPKGSFSTLEIQRTEQGDSAMYLCASSRAGLAEETQYFGPGTRLLVL.

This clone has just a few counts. The CDR3 nucleotides read TGCAGCGCCTCTTTGGTCGCTGATACGCAGTATTTT. It encodes CSASLVADTQYF. This chain links TRBV29-1 with TRBJ2-3, with D uncertain. The CDR3 is made up of 12 amino acids. Trimming removed 7 bases from V and 6 bases from J, with 14 bases in between. Germline values: CDR1 SQVTM, CDR2 ANQGSEA.

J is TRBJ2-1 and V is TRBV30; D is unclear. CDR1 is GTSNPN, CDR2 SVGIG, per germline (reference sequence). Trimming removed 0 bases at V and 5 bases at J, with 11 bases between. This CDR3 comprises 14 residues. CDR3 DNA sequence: TGTGCCTGGAGTGTCCTTAATCTCCACAATGAGCAGTTCTTC. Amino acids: CAWSVLNLHNEQFF.

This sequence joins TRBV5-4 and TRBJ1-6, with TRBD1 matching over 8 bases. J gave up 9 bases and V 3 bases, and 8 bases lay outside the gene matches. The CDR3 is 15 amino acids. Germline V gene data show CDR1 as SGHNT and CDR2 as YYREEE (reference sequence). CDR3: CASSSQGRGPSPLHF. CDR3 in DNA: TGTGCCAGCAGCTCCCAGGGCAGGGGGCCTTCACCCCTCCACTTT.

The CDR3 loop is CASSPGTVQETQYF. The CDR3 bases are TGTGCCAGCTCTCCGGGGACGGTACAAGAGACCCAGTACTTC. The rearrangement joins TRBV18 to TRBJ2-5; D is tentatively TRBD1 or TRBD2 (5 bases each). In germline, CDR1 is KGHSH, CDR2 LQKENI. This CDR3 has 14 amino acids. The V end lost 6 bases, the J end lost 2 bases, and 13 bases lay between the germline ends.

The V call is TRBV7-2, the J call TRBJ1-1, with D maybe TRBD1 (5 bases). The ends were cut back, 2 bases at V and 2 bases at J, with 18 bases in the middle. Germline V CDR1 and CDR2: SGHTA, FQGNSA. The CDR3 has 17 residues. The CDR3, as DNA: TGTGCCAGCAGCTTAACTTACAGGTTGGCGGGAAACACTGAAGCTTTCTTT. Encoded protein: CASSLTYRLAGNTEAFF.

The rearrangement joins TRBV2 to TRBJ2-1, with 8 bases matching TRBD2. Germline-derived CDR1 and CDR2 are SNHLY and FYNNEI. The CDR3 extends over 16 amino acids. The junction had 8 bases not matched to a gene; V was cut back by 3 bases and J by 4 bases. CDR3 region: CASSDDEPSGYNEQFF. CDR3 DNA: TGTGCCAGCAGTGACGATGAGCCTAGCGGGTACAATGAGCAGTTCTTC.

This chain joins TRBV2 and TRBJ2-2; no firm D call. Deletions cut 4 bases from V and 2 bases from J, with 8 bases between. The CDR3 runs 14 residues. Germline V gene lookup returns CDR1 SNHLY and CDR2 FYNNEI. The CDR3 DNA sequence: TGTGCCAGCAGTGTCTGGTCAAACACCGGGGAGCTGTTTTTT. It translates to CASSVWSNTGELFF.

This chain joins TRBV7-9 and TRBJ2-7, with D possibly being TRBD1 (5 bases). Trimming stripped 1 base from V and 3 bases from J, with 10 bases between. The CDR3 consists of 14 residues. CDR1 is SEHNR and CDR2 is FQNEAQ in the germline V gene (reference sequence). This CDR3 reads CASSLGSGIYEQYF. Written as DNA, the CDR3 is TGTGCCAGCAGCTTAGGTTCAGGGATCTACGAGCAGTACTTC.

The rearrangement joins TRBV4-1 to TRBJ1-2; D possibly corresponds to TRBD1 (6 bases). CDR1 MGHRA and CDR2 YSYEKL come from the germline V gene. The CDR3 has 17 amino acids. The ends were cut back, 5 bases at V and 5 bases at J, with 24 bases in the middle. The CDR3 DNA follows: TGCGCCAGCAGCTCTCCGCGGGGGGCTGTAGAAGGATATGGCTACACCTTC. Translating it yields CASSSPRGAVEGYGYTF.

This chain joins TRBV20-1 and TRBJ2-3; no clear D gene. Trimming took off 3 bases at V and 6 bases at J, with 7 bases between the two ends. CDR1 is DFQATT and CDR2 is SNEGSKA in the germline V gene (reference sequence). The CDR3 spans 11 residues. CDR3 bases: TGCAGTGCTAGTAAGGCCGATACGCAGTATTTT. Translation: CSASKADTQYF.

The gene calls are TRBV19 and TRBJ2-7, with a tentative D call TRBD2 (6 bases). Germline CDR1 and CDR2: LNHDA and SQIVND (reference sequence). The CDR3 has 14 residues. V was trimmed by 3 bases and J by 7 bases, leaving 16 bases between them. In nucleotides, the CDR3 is TGTGCCAGTAGTATCACCGAAGGGAGGTGGGAGCAGTACTTC. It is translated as CASSITEGRWEQYF.

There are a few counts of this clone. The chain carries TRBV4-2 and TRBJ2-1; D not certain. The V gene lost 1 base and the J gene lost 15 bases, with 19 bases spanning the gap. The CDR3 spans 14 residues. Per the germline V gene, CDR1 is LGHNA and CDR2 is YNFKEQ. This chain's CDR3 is CASSQAHLNLGRFF. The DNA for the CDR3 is TGTGCCAGCAGCCAAGCTCACTTAAATCTAGGGCGGTTCTTC.